This T cell receptor (beta chain) was documented in a study of blood T cell repertoires in COVID-19. Overall study: COVID-19 samples collected from the United States, Italy and Spain covered acute and convalescent phases.

Participants were aged about 18 to 100 years from around 26 US areas. It was within 2 weeks before study entry that exposed participants met a COVID-19 case. Original handling: Reference gene primer amplification gave estimated nucleated cell counts. Measured with immunoSEQ multiplex PCR; TCRdb has only the in-frame clones, and not every one. V, J and clone size are taken as reported in that table, and D and trimming were inferred from the DNA itself. The data contain about 210,000 clones, less than 90% of them seen just once; the ten biggest clones take up around 3.1%. Sequenced: PBMCs or T cells enriched from blood (not recorded which). This TCR was sampled from a woman under 40 who had been exposed to COVID-19.

The CDR3 DNA reads as TGTGCCAGCAGCGAGGGGAGTGGGACACAAAGCTCTGGAAACACCATATATTTT. This gives the protein CASSEGSGTQSSGNTIYF. The rearrangement joins TRBV21-1 to TRBJ1-3; the listed D gene, TRBD1, was not tested against the DNA. TRBV21-1 is listed as a pseudogene. The CDR3 spans 18 residues.